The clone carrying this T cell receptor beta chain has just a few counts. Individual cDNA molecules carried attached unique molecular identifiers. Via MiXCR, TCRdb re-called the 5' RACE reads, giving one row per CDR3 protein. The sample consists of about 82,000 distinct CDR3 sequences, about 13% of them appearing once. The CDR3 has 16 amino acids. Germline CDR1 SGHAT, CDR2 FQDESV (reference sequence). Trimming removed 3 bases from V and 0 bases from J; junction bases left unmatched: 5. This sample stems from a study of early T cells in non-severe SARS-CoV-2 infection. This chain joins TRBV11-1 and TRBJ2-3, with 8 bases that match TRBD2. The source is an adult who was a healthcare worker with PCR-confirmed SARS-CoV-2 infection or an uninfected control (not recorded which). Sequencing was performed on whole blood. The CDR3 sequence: CASSFVAGGSTDTQYF. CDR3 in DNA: TGTGCCAGCAGCTTTGTGGCGGGGGGAAGCACAGATACGCAGTATTTT.